This TCR beta chain is drawn from a study of cytomegalovirus exposure and HLA in healthy donors. PCR involved 60 Vbeta and 13 Jbeta primers. This table comes from immunoSEQ multiplex PCR, and its TCRdb copy is limited to in-frame clones, with some not included. This table has under 150,000 clones, 75% to 85% appearing once. The CDR3 loop spans 12 amino acids. Trimming took 11 bases from V and 4 from J, leaving 14 bases between them. CDR1 and CDR2 from the germline V gene are SGHTA and FQGTGA. This sequence was found in a woman aged 50 to 60 in good health and CMV-seropositive. The sequencing input was PBMCs. The genes are TRBV7-3 and TRBJ1-2, with no clear D. CDR3 sequence reads: CAGITGSYGYTF. The DNA for the CDR3 is TGTGCCGGCATAACGGGGAGCTATGGCTACACCTTC.